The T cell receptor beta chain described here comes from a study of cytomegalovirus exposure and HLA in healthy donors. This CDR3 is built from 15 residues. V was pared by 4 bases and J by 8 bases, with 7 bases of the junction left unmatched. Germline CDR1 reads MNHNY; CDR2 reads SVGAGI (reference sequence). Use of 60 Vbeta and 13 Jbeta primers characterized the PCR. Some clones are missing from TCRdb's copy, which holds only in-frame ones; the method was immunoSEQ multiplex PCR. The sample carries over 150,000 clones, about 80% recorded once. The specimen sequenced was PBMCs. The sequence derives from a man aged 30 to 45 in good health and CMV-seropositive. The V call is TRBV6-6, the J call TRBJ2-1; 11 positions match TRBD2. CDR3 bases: TGTGCCAGCAGTTTAGCGGGAGGGCCCTTGCATGAGCAGTTCTTC. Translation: CASSLAGGPLHEQFF.